Listed here are 22 T cell receptor beta chains from one sample, sequenced in a study of cytomegalovirus exposure and HLA in healthy donors. Primers: 60 Vbeta forward and 13 Jbeta reverse. Assay used: immunoSEQ multiplex PCR; TCRdb lists only in-frame clones, some missing. The sample gives 150,000 to 200,000 clones, 68% of which show up once; roughly 2.7% is in the top ten. Sequenced material: PBMCs. The source of these receptors is a woman aged 40-49 years in good health and CMV-seropositive.

The chain uses TRBV4-1 and TRBJ1-4, with D possibly being TRBD1 (6 bases). This CDR3 comprises 15 residues. CDR1 MGHRA and CDR2 YSYEKL come from the germline V gene. The V end lost 0 bases, the J end lost 7 bases, and 12 bases lay between the germline ends. In DNA, the CDR3 is TGCGCCAGCAGCCAAGAACTACAGGGTAGTGAAAAACTGTTTTTT. Its protein is CASSQELQGSEKLFF.

This clone was seen only once. The chain is built from TRBV11-2 and TRBJ2-5, with 14 bases matching TRBD2. Germline lookup yields CDR1 SGHAT and CDR2 FQNNGV. The CDR3 extends over 16 amino acids. Trimming cost V 4 bases and J 4 bases; bases outside gene matches: 5. The CDR3 reads CASSSRLAGGLETQYF. CDR3 bases: TGTGCCAGCAGCTCCCGACTAGCGGGGGGGCTAGAGACCCAGTACTTC.

This chain joins TRBV5-1 and TRBJ2-7; D might be TRBD1 (5 bases). Trimming pared 1 base from V and 3 bases from J, leaving 14 bases between. Germline V gene sequence: CDR1 SGHRS, CDR2 YFSETQ. CDR3 length: 15 residues. The CDR3 here is CASSLRTGSNYEQYF. The CDR3, as DNA: TGCGCCAGCAGCTTGAGAACAGGTAGTAACTACGAGCAGTACTTC.

This clone was recorded only once. The rearrangement uses TRBV5-4 and TRBJ2-3; 8 bases fit TRBD2. After removal of 4 bases from V and 6 bases from J, the junction contained 13 bases not matched to a gene. The germline V gene has CDR1 SGHNT and CDR2 YYREEE (reference sequence). This CDR3 has 16 amino acids. CDR3 sequence (DNA): TGTGCCAGCAGCCTCTGGGCGGGGGGCTTTGATGATACGCAGTATTTT. It yields the protein CASSLWAGGFDDTQYF.

The chain carries TRBV9 and TRBJ2-3; D is possibly TRBD1 (6 bases). V lost 3 bases, J lost 0 bases, and 11 bases lay in between. The CDR3 length is 15 residues. Germline lookup yields CDR1 SGDLS and CDR2 YYNGEE. Here the CDR3 DNA reads TGTGCCAGCAGCGAAAGGCAGGGGAGCACAGATACGCAGTATTTT. Its translation is CASSERQGSTDTQYF.

Notes on this clone: A read error may account for a junction end that differs from germline. J is TRBJ2-2 and V is TRBV6-5; possible D gene TRBD2, 6 bases. This CDR3 is 16 amino acids long. CDR1 is MNHEY and CDR2 is SVGAGI in the germline V gene. CDR3: CASSYSAGTPTAELFF. The CDR3 nucleotides read TGTGCCAGCAGTTACTCCGCGGGGACGCCTACCGCGGAGCTGTTTTTT.

This clone was recorded once. The genes are TRBV7-2 and TRBJ2-3; no firm D call. Germline lookup yields CDR1 SGHTA and CDR2 FQGNSA. CDR3 length: 13 residues. Trimming cost V 1 base and J 2 bases, with 4 bases left between them. CDR3 bases: TGTGCCAGCAGCTTAGGTCACACAGATACGCAGTATTTT. Its translation: CASSLGHTDTQYF.

This clone was detected only once. V is TRBV4-3 and J is TRBJ2-7, with a tentative D call TRBD2 (6 bases). The V gene's germline CDR1 is LGHNA and CDR2 YSLEER. This CDR3 has 13 residues. V shed 0 bases and J shed 5 bases, with 8 bases lying between them. The CDR3 DNA reads as TGCGCCAGCAGCCAAGACGGGGGACACGAGCAGTACTTC. Its protein is CASSQDGGHEQYF.

V usage is TRBV5-6 and J usage is TRBJ1-5; D is possibly TRBD1 (5 bases). V was shortened by 4 bases and J by 7 bases, with 12 bases between the two germline ends. Per germline, CDR1 SGHDT and CDR2 YYEEEE. The CDR3 length is 13 residues. DNA for the CDR3: TGTGCCAGCAGCCCAGGGTTGGGACAGCCCCAGCATTTT. It yields the protein CASSPGLGQPQHF. Complete variable domain (other parts from reference TRBV5-6 and TRBJ1-5): DAGVTQSPTHLIKTRGQQVTLRCSPKSGHDTVSWYQQALGQGPQFIFQYYEEEERQRGNFPDRFSGHQFPNYSSELNVNALLLGDSALYLCASSPGLGQPQHFGDGTRLSIL.

The chain recombines TRBV6-1 with TRBJ1-5, with D possibly being TRBD1 (6 bases). The CDR3 totals 15 residues. Germline CDR1 is MNHNS and CDR2 is SASEGT. The V end was cut by 4 bases, the J end by 0 bases, with 10 bases between. The CDR3 loop reads CASSVGQYSNQPQHF. The CDR3 bases are TGTGCCAGCAGTGTCGGACAGTATAGCAATCAGCCCCAGCATTTT.

This chain links TRBV18 with TRBJ1-1; the match to TRBD1 covers 9 bases. Germline V lookup: CDR1 KGHSH, CDR2 LQKENI. This CDR3 comprises 15 residues. With V trimmed by 1 base and J by 4 bases, 4 bases remained unmatched. This CDR3 is CASSPQTGGGTEAFF. Written as DNA, the CDR3 is TGTGCCAGCTCACCACAAACAGGGGGCGGCACTGAAGCTTTCTTT. Complete variable domain (other parts from reference TRBV18 and TRBJ1-1): NAGVMQNPRHLVRRRGQEARLRCSPMKGHSHVYWYRQLPEEGLKFMVYLQKENIIDESGMPKERFSAEFPKEGPSILRIQQVVRGDSAAYFCASSPQTGGGTEAFFGQGTRLTVV.

As concerns this clone: No DNA is shown, since the ends of the CDR3 on it are uncertain; the CDR3 is the one TCRdb lists. The V call is TRBV6-5, the J call TRBJ2-5; the D call in the table, TRBD2, was not verified against the DNA. Germline loops: CDR1 MNHEY, CDR2 SVGAGI. The CDR3 is 13 amino acids long, termini counted. CDR3 in amino acids: CASSSSGVGTQYF.

The chain recombines TRBV4-3 with TRBJ1-4; 12 bases are a match to TRBD1. V shed 5 bases and J 8 bases; nucleotides not matched to a gene: 6. The germline gives CDR1 LGHNA, CDR2 YSLEER. The CDR3 is made up of 15 amino acids. CDR3 region: CASSDSGTGGEKLFF. Written as DNA, the CDR3 is TGCGCCAGCAGCGACTCCGGGACAGGGGGCGAAAAACTGTTTTTT.

This rearrangement joins TRBV7-9 to TRBJ1-5, with 7 bases lining up with TRBD1. CDR1 and CDR2 (germline): SEHNR, FQNEAQ (reference sequence). The CDR3 length is 14 residues. The ends lost 3 bases at V and 4 bases at J; junction bases unmatched: 3. CDR3 in DNA: TGTGCCAGCAGCTTGGCAGGGGGGAATCAGCCCCAGCATTTT. Its translation: CASSLAGGNQPQHF.

The rearrangement joins TRBV6-5 to TRBJ2-1; 8 positions match TRBD2. The CDR3 totals 15 residues. Looked up from germline, CDR1 is MNHEY and CDR2 is SVGAGI. Trimming removed 5 bases from V and 1 base from J; junction bases left unmatched: 4. Here the CDR3 reads CASSAGLASYNEQFF. DNA for the CDR3: TGTGCCAGCAGTGCCGGACTAGCTTCCTACAATGAGCAGTTCTTC.

The chain links TRBV2 to TRBJ1-5; 7 bases line up with TRBD1. Germline CDR1 and CDR2: SNHLY and FYNNEI. The V gene end was trimmed by 1 base and the J gene end by 6 bases; junction bases not matched to a gene: 3. The CDR3 is 14 amino acids. The chain's CDR3 is CASSEDGTAQPQHF. Here the CDR3 DNA reads TGTGCCAGCAGTGAAGATGGGACAGCTCAGCCCCAGCATTTT.

This clone was seen only once. This chain links TRBV7-3 with TRBJ2-3, with TRBD1 matching 7 bases. Trimming removed 3 bases from V and 2 bases from J; junction bases left unmatched: 5. Per germline, CDR1 SGHTA and CDR2 FQGTGA. This CDR3 spans 15 amino acids. The CDR3 loop is CASSFRQGATDTQYF. The CDR3 nucleotides read TGTGCCAGCAGCTTTCGACAGGGAGCCACAGATACGCAGTATTTT.

This chain joins TRBV7-9 and TRBJ1-4; a possible D gene is TRBD1 (6 bases). The CDR3 runs 17 residues. Trimming removed 5 bases at V and 0 bases at J, with 16 bases between. Germline V gene data show CDR1 as SEHNR and CDR2 as FQNEAQ (reference sequence). The CDR3 is CASSPQGSSTTNEKLFF. The DNA for the CDR3 is TGTGCCAGCAGCCCACAGGGTTCCTCAACAACTAATGAAAAACTGTTTTTT.

The rearrangement links TRBV13 to TRBJ2-7; TRBD1 matches 9 bases. The CDR3 is made up of 13 amino acids. Germline V gives CDR1 PRHDT, CDR2 FYEKMQ (reference sequence). Trimming cost V 5 bases and J 3 bases; bases outside gene matches: 2. CDR3 in amino acids: CASSRGQGYEQYF. In DNA form, the CDR3 reads TGTGCCAGCAGCCGGGGACAGGGCTACGAGCAGTACTTC.

This chain connects TRBV18 to TRBJ1-3; 9 bases match TRBD1. Germline V gene sequence: CDR1 KGHSH, CDR2 LQKENI. The V gene end was trimmed by 8 bases and the J gene end by 3 bases; junction bases not matched to a gene: 8. There are 15 residues in the CDR3. In DNA form, the CDR3 reads TGTGCCAGCGCGGACAGGGGAAACCTTGGAAACACCATATATTTT. Amino acids: CASADRGNLGNTIYF.

The rearrangement joins TRBV29-1 to TRBJ2-3; D is possibly TRBD1 (6 bases). Deletions cut 5 bases from V and 4 bases from J, with 19 bases between. This CDR3 is 15 amino acids long. Germline CDR1 SQVTM, CDR2 ANQGSEA. CDR3: CSVKWGHLLADTQYF. CDR3 sequence (DNA): TGCAGCGTTAAGTGGGGACATTTACTGGCAGATACGCAGTATTTT.

This chain connects TRBV29-1 to TRBJ2-5; a possible D gene is TRBD2 (5 bases). V was shortened by 0 bases and J by 6 bases, with 20 bases between the two germline ends. The length of the CDR3 is 16 residues. Germline assignment: CDR1 SQVTM and CDR2 ANQGSEA. In nucleotides, the CDR3 is TGCAGCGTTGAAGATTGGCGGGTATCCTCCGGGCAGACCCAGTACTTC. Residues: CSVEDWRVSSGQTQYF.